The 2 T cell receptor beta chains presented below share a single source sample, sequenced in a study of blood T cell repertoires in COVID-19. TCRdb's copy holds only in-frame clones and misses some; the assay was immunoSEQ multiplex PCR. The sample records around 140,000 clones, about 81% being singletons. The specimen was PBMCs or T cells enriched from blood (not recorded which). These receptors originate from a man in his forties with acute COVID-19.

The CDR3, as DNA: TGTGCCAGCTCACCAACCGATGGGACAGGGGGGAGTCAGCCCCAGCATTTT. As protein: CASSPTDGTGGSQPQHF. This sequence joins TRBV18 and TRBJ1-5, with 11 bases that match TRBD1. Germline CDR1 reads KGHSH; CDR2 reads LQKENI. The CDR3 runs to 17 residues. The trim removed 2 bases at V and 6 bases at J, leaving 9 bases unmatched.

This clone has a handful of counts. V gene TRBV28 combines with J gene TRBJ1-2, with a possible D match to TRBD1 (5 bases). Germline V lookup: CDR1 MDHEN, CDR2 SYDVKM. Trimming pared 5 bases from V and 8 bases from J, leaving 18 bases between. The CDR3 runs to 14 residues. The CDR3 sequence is CASSPPVQGRGYTF. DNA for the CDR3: TGTGCCAGCAGTCCACCGGTTCAGGGCCGGGGCTACACCTTC.